This T cell receptor (beta chain) was sequenced in a study of regulatory dendritic cells for organ transplantation. Study results and limitations: Resting memory CD8+ T cells held the most alloreactive clonotypes.

This clone was observed a handful of times. What it binds is not known. Trimming removed 5 bases from V and 3 bases from J; junction bases left unmatched: 4. CDR3 length equals 16 residues. The germline CDR1 and CDR2 sequences are SGHTA and FQGNSA. Assay used: immunoSEQ multiplex PCR; TCRdb lists only in-frame clones, some missing. The sample holds under 15,000 clones, 74% seen once. Sorted T cells were CFSE-labeled and cultured more than 4 days with allogeneic regulatory or mature dendritic cells at 1:10. CD4+ or CD8+ T cells were sorted as naive CD45RA+ or memory CD45RO+. This clonotype was sampled from a human donor in good health. Sequencing used naive CD4+ T cells from blood cultured with regulatory dendritic cells. Described subset: CD45RA+ naive T cells. The chain links TRBV7-2 to TRBJ2-3; 14 bases fit TRBD2. The CDR3 nucleotides read TGTGCCAGCAGCCTAGGGACTAGCGGGGGAACAGATACGCAGTATTTT. Its translation: CASSLGTSGGTDTQYF.